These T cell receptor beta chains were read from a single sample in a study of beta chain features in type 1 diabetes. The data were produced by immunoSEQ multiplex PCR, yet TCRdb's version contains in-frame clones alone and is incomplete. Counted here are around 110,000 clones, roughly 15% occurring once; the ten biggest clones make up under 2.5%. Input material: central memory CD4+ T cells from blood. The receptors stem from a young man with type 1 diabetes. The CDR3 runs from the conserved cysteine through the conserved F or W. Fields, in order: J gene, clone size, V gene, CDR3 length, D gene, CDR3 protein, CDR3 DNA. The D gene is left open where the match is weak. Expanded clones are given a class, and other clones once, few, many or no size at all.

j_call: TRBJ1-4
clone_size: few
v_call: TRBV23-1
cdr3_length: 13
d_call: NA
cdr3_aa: CASSQLRQEKLFF
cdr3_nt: TGCGCCAGCAGTCAATTACGACAGGAAAAACTGTTTTTT

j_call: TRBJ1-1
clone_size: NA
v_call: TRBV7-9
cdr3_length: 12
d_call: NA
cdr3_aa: CASSFDAGEAFF
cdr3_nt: TGTGCCAGCAGCTTTGACGCAGGGGAAGCTTTCTTT

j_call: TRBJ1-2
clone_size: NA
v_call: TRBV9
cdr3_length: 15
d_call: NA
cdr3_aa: CASSVDTGSHYGYTF
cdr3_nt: TGTGCCAGCAGCGTAGATACAGGTTCGCACTATGGCTACACCTTC

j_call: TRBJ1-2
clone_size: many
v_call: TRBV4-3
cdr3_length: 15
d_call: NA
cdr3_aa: CASSQDWGEMSGYTF
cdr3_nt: TGCGCCAGCAGCCAAGATTGGGGGGAGATGTCTGGCTACACCTTC

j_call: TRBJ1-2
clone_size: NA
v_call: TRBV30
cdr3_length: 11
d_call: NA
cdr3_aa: CAWSDRFGYTF
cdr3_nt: TGTGCCTGGAGTGACAGATTCGGCTACACCTTC

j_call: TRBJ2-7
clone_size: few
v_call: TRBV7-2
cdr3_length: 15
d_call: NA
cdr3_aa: CASSLALMRVREQYF
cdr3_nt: TGTGCCAGCAGCTTAGCGTTGATGAGGGTTCGCGAGCAGTACTTC

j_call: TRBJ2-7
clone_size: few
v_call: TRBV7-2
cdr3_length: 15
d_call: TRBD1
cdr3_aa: CASSFGQGVSYEQYF
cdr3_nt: TGTGCCAGCAGCTTCGGACAGGGGGTTTCCTACGAGCAGTACTTC

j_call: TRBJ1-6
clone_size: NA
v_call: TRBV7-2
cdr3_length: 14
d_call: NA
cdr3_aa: CASSLQGQDSPLHF
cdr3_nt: TGTGCCAGCAGCCTACAGGGTCAGGATTCACCCCTCCACTTT

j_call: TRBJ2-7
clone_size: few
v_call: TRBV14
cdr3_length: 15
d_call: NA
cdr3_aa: CASSQLFTPGDEQYF
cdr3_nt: TGTGCCAGCAGCCAATTGTTCACGCCCGGGGACGAGCAGTACTTC

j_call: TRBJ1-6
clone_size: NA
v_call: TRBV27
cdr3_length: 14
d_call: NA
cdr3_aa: CASSLSSESHPLHF
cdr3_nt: TGTGCCAGCAGTTTATCGAGTGAGAGCCATCCCCTCCACTTT

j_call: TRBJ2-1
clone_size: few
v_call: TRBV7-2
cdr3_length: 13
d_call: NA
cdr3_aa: CASSLENAGEQFF
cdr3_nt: TGTGCCAGCAGCTTAGAGAATGCGGGGGAGCAGTTCTTC

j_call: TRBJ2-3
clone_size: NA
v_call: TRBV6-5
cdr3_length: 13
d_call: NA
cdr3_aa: CASSRQVGDTQYF
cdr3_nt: TGTGCCAGCAGTCGACAGGTGGGGGATACGCAGTATTTT

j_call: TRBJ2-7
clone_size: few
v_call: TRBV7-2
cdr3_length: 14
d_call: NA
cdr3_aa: CASSLGAGSYEQYF
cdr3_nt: TGTGCCAGCAGCTTAGGTGCGGGCTCCTACGAGCAGTACTTC

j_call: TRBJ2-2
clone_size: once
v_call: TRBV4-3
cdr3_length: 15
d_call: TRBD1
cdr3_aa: CASSFGTGNTGELFF
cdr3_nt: TGCGCCAGCAGTTTCGGGACAGGAAACACCGGGGAGCTGTTTTTT

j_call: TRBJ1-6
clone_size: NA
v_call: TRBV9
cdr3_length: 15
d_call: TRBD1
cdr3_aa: CASSLSDRGNSPLHF
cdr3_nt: TGTGCCAGCAGCTTATCAGACAGGGGGAATTCACCCCTCCACTTT

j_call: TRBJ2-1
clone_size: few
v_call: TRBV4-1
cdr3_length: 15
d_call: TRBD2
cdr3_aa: CASSSAGGLRNEQFF
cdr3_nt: TGCGCCAGCAGCTCAGCGGGGGGGCTGCGAAATGAGCAGTTCTTC

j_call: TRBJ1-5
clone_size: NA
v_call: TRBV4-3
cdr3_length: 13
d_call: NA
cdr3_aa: CASSQNRNQPQHF
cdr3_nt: TGCGCCAGCAGCCAAAACCGTAATCAGCCCCAGCATTTT